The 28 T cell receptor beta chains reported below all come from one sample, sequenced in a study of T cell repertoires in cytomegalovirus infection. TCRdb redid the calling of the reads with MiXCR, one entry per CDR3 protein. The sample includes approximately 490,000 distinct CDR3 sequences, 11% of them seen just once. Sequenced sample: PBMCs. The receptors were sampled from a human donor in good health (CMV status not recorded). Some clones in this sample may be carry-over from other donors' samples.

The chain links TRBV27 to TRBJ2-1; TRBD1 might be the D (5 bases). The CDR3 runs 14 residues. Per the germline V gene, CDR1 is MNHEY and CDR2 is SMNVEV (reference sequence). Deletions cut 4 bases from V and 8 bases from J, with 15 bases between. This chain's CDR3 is CASSSDRPTDEQFF. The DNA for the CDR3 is TGTGCCAGCAGTTCCGACAGACCTACCGATGAGCAGTTCTTC.

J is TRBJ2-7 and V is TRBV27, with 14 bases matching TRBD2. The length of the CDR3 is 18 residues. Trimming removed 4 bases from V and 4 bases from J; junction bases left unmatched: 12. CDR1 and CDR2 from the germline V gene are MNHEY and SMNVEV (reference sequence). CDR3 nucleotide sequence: TGTGCCAGCAGTTCCCCCGGGACTAGCGGGAGTTCCCGTTACGAGCAGTACTTC. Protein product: CASSSPGTSGSSRYEQYF.

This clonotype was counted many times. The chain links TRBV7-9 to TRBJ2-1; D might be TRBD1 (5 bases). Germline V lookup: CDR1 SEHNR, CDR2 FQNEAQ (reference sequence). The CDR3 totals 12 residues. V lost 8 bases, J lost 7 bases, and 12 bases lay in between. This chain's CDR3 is CASAIGVNEQFF. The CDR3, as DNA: TGTGCCAGCGCCATAGGGGTAAATGAGCAGTTCTTC.

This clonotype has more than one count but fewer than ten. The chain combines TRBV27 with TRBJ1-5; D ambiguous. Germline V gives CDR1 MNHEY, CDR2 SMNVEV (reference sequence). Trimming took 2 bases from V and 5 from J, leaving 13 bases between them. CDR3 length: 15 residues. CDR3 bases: TGTGCCAGCAGTTTAATTCTGCGGGCAGATCAGCCCCAGCATTTT. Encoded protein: CASSLILRADQPQHF.

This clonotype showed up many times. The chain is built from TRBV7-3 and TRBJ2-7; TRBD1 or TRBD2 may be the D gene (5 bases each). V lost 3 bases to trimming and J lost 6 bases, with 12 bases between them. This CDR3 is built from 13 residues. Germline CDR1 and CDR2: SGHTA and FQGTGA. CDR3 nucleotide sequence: TGTGCCAGCAGCTTGGCGAGGGACGCCGAGCAGTACTTC. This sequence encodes CASSLARDAEQYF. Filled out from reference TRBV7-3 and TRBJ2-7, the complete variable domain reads GAGVSQTPSNKVTEKGKYVELRCDPISGHTALYWYRQSLGQGPEFLIYFQGTGAADDSGLPNDRFFAVRPEGSVSTLKIQRTERGDSAVYLCASSLARDAEQYFGPGTRLTVT.

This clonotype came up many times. For the CDR3, the DNA is TGTGCCAGCACCCTGAATCGGGGGCGAAGCGAAAAACTGTTTTTT. It codes for CASTLNRGRSEKLFF. The chain couples TRBV7-8 to TRBJ1-4; D is possibly TRBD1 (6 bases). V lost 7 bases, J lost 8 bases, and 20 bases lay in between. Germline CDR1 reads SGHVS; CDR2 reads FQNEAQ. The CDR3 runs to 15 residues.

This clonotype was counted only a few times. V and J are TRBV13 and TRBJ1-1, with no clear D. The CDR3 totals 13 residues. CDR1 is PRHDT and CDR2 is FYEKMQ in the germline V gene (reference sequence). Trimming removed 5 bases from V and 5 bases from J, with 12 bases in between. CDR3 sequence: CASSPTWLTEAFF. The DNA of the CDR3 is TGTGCCAGCAGCCCGACATGGCTAACTGAAGCTTTCTTT.

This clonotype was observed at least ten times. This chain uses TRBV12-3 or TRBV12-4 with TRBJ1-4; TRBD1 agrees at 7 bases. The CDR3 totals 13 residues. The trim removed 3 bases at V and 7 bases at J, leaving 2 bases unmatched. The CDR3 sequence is CASSLQGGEKLFF. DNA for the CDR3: TGTGCCAGCAGTTTGCAGGGGGGTGAAAAACTGTTTTTT.

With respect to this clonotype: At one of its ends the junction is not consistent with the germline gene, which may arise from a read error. For the CDR3, the DNA is TGCAGAGCTAACATGGGGCGGAAAGAAAATTCACCCCTCCACTTT. It encodes CRANMGRKENSPLHF. The chain is built from TRBV20-1 and TRBJ1-6; D is possibly TRBD1 (5 bases). CDR3 size: 15 residues. Germline V gene sequence: CDR1 DFQATT, CDR2 SNEGSKA (reference sequence).

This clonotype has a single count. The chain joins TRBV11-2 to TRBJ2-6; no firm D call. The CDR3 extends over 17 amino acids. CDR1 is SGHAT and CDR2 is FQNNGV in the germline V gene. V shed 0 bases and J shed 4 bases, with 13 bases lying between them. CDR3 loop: CASSLDLGSWGANVLTF. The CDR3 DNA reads TGTGCCAGCAGCTTAGATCTCGGAAGCTGGGGGGCCAACGTCCTGACTTTC.

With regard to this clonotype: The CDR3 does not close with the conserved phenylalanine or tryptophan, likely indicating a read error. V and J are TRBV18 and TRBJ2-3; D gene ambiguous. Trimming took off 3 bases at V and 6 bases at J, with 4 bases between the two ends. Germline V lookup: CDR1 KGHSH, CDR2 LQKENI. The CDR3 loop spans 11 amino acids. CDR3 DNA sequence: TGTGCCAGCTCACCGGCGGATACGCAGTATCTT. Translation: CASSPADTQYL.

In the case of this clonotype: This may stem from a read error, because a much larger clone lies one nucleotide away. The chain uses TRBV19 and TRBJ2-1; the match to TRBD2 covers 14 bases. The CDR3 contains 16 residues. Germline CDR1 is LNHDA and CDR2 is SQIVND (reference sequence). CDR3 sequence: CASSDRGTSGSDEQIF. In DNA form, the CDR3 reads TGTGCCAGTAGTGACCGCGGGACTAGCGGGAGTGATGAGCAGATCTTC.

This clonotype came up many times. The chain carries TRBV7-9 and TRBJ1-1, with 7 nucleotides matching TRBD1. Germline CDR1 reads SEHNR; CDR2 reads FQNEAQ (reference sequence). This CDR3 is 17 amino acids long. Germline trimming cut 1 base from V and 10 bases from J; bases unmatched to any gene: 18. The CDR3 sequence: CASSLGDSWGPASLAFF. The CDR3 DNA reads TGTGCCAGCAGCTTAGGGGACAGCTGGGGACCGGCTTCCCTAGCTTTCTTT.

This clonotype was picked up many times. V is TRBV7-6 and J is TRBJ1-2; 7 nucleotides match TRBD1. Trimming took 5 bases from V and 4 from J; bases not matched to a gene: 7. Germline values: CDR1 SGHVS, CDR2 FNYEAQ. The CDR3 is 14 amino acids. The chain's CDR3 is CASSQIDRVYGYTF. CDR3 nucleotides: TGTGCCAGCAGCCAAATAGACAGGGTCTATGGCTACACCTTC.

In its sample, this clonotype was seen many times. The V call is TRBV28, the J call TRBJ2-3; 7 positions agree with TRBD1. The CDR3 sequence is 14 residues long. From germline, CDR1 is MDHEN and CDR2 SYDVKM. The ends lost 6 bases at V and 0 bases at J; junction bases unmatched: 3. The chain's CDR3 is CASRRTGSTDTQYF. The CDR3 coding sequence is TGTGCCAGCAGAAGGACAGGTAGCACAGATACGCAGTATTTT.

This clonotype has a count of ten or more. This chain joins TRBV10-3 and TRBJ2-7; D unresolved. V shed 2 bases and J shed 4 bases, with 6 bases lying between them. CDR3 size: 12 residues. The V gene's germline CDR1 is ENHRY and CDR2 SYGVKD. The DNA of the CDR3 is TGTGCCATCAGTGAGGAGATGTACGAGCAGTACTTC. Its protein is CAISEEMYEQYF.

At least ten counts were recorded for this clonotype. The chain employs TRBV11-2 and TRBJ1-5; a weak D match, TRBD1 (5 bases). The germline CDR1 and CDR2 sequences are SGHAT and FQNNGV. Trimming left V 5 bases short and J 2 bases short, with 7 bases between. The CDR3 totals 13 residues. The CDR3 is CASSRRGNQPQHF. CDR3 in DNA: TGTGCCAGCAGCCGCAGGGGCAATCAGCCCCAGCATTTT.

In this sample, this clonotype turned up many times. In DNA, the CDR3 is TGTGCCAGTATCAACCCAGCAGCAACTAATGAAAAACTGTTTTTT. This codes for CASINPAATNEKLFF. The chain has TRBV19 and TRBJ1-4, with D unclear. Deletions cut 7 bases from V and 0 bases from J, with 12 bases between. This CDR3 comprises 15 residues. The V gene's germline CDR1 is LNHDA and CDR2 SQIVND (reference sequence).

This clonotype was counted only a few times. CDR3 loop: CASKLAGGRYNEQFF. CDR3 nucleotide sequence: TGTGCCAGCAAGTTAGCGGGAGGGCGATACAATGAGCAGTTCTTC. The chain combines TRBV6-5 with TRBJ2-1; TRBD2 matches 11 bases. The germline gives CDR1 MNHEY, CDR2 SVGAGI. The ends lost 7 bases at V and 4 bases at J; junction bases unmatched: 6. This CDR3 is built from 15 residues.

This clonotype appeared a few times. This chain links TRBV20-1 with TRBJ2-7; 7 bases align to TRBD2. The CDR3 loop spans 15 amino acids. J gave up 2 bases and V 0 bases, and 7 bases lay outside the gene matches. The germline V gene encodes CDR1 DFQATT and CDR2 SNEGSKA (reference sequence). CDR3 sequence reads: CSARDSSGATYEQYF. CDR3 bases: TGCAGTGCTAGAGACAGCAGCGGGGCCACCTACGAGCAGTACTTC.

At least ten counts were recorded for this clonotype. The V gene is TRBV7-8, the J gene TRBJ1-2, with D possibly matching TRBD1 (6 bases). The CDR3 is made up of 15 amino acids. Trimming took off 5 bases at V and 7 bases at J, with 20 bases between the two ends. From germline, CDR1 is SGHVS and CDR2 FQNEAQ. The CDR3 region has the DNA TGTGCCAGCAGCAGAAGACAGGTCTCTGGGGTTGGCTACACCTTC. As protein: CASSRRQVSGVGYTF.

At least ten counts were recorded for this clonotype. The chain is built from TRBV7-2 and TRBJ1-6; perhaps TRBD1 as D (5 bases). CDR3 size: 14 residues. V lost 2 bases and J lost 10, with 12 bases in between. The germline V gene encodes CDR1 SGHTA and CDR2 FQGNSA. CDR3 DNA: TGTGCCAGCAGCTTACAGGGAGTAGGATCACCCCTCCACTTT. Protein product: CASSLQGVGSPLHF.

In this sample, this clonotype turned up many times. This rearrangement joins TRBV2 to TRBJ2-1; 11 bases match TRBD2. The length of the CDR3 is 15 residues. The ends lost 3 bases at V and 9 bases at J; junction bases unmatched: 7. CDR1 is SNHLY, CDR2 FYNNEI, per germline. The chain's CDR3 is CASSEASGRIGEQFF. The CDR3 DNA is TGTGCCAGCAGTGAGGCTAGCGGGAGGATTGGTGAGCAGTTCTTC.

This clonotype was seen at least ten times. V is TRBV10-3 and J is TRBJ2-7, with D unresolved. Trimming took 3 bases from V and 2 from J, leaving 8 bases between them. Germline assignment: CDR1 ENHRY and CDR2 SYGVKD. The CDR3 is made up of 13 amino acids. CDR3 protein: CAISEGQTYEQYF. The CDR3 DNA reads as TGTGCCATCAGTGAAGGGCAGACCTACGAGCAGTACTTC.

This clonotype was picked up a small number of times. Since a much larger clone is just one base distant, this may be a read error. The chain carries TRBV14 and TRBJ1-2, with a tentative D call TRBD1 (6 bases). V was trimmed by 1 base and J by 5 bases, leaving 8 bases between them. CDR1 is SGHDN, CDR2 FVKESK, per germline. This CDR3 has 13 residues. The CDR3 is CASSQGGQYGYTF. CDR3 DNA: TGTGCCAGCAGCCAAGGCGGACAGTATGGCTACACCTTC.

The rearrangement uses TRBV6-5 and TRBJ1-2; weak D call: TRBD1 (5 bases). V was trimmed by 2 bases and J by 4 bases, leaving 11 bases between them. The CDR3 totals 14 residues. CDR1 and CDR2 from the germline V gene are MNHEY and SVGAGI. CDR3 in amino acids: CASSYTEGTYGYTF. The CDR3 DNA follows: TGTGCCAGCAGTTACACCGAGGGGACCTATGGCTACACCTTC.

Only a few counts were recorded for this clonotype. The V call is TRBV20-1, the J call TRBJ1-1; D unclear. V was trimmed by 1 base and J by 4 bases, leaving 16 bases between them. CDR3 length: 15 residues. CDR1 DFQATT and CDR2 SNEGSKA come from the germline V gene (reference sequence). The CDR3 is CSARVSHRLPTEAFF. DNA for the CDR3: TGCAGTGCTAGAGTCTCCCATCGACTCCCCACTGAAGCTTTCTTT.

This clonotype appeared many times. In DNA, the CDR3 is TGTGCCATCGGGACAGTTCTCGACTATGGCTACACCTTC. Its translation is CAIGTVLDYGYTF. The rearrangement uses TRBV10-3 and TRBJ1-2; 7 positions match TRBD1. Per germline, CDR1 ENHRY and CDR2 SYGVKD. After removal of 8 bases from V and 3 bases from J, the junction contained 6 bases not matched to a gene. CDR3 size: 13 residues.